Listed below are T cell receptor beta chains from one sample, sequenced in a study of T cells in Graves' hyperthyroidism and ophthalmopathy. MiXCR, run by TCRdb on the multiplex PCR reads, gives a single entry per CDR3 protein. The table lists 400,000 to 600,000 distinct CDR3 sequences, around 16% of them singletons. The sequenced material came from blood. The receptors stem from a woman in her twenties or thirties with Graves' ophthalmopathy. Each CDR3 is given with its conserved first and last residue. The D gene is left open where the match is weak.

J: TRBJ2-2; V: TRBV6-2/TRBV6-3; D: TRBD1; CDR3: CASSRMGQGRSNTGELFF
J: TRBJ1-2; V: TRBV6-1; D: TRBD1; CDR3: CASSSWDRPIIGYTF
J: TRBJ1-1; V: TRBV7-2; D: -; CDR3: CASSPITPGIEAFF
J: TRBJ2-2; V: TRBV4-2; D: -; CDR3: CASNPGAEDTGELFF
J: TRBJ1-2; V: TRBV5-1; D: -; CDR3: CASFEEEGGGYTF
J: TRBJ2-3; V: TRBV6-1; D: -; CDR3: CASSGQIGTDTQYF
J: TRBJ1-1; V: TRBV6-1; D: -; CDR3: CASCGGTLSSGTEAFF
J: TRBJ1-1; V: TRBV12-3/TRBV12-4; D: TRBD1; CDR3: CASTPGQGYTEAFF
J: TRBJ2-2; V: TRBV28; D: TRBD1; CDR3: CASTSSRDRGRGELFF
J: TRBJ2-1; V: TRBV7-9; D: TRBD2; CDR3: CASSLVTTSGTYNEQFF